The 10 T cell receptor beta chains below come from one sample, sequenced in a study of CD4+ T cells in melanoma. Generated by immunoSEQ multiplex PCR, the TCRdb table keeps only in-frame clones and is missing some. The data contain 140,000 or so clones, approximately 91% of them singletons. These receptors all stem from a human donor with melanoma.

The count of this clone is one. V gene TRBV6-1 combines with J gene TRBJ2-7, with 9 bases that match TRBD1. Trimming removed 6 bases from V and 3 bases from J; junction bases left unmatched: 9. The length of the CDR3 is 15 residues. Looked up from germline, CDR1 is MNHNS and CDR2 is SASEGT. In DNA, the CDR3 is TGTGCCAGCAGAGAGGCTGGGACAGGGAGCTACGAGCAGTACTTC. This encodes CASREAGTGSYEQYF.

This chain links TRBV7-9 with TRBJ2-7; D gene unclear. V lost 3 bases to trimming and J lost 2 bases, with 11 bases between them. The germline V gene has CDR1 SEHNR and CDR2 FQNEAQ (reference sequence). The CDR3 has 14 amino acids. The CDR3 DNA is TGTGCCAGCAGCTTCGCACGCAAGCCCTACGAGCAGTACTTC. This translates into CASSFARKPYEQYF.

V usage is TRBV5-4 and J usage is TRBJ1-1; TRBD1 might be the D (5 bases). The germline V and J ends were trimmed by 6 bases and 7 bases, with 22 bases remaining between them. The CDR3 contains 15 residues. The germline CDR1 and CDR2 sequences are SGHNT and YYREEE (reference sequence). The CDR3 DNA sequence: TGTGCCAGCAACCCGAGGGGTCAGAATACTAATGAAGCTTTCTTT. Translation gives CASNPRGQNTNEAFF.

V and J are TRBV19 and TRBJ1-5, with TRBD1 matching over 8 bases. The germline V gene encodes CDR1 LNHDA and CDR2 SQIVND (reference sequence). J lost 4 bases, V lost 6 bases, and 2 bases had no gene match. The CDR3 is made up of 13 amino acids. CDR3 in DNA: TGTGCCAGTAGGGACAGGGCAAATCAGCCCCAGCATTTT. It translates to CASRDRANQPQHF.

This chain connects TRBV7-3 to TRBJ2-2, with TRBD1 matching 10 bases. The CDR3 sequence is 14 residues long. The ends lost 5 bases at V and 9 bases at J; junction bases unmatched: 6. CDR1 is SGHTA, CDR2 FQGTGA, per germline. The chain's CDR3 is CASSRDRGPRELFF. DNA of the CDR3: TGTGCCAGCAGCCGAGACAGGGGGCCTAGGGAGCTGTTTTTT.

CDR3 coding DNA: TGTGCCAGCAGAACCCGGGACAGGGCTGCCTACGAGCAGTACTTC. This translates into CASRTRDRAAYEQYF. The chain combines TRBV6-5 with TRBJ2-7, with TRBD1 identical over 9 bases. Trimming at V came to 6 bases and at J to 2 bases, leaving 8 bases not matched to a gene. This CDR3 is built from 15 residues. Germline CDR1 is MNHEY and CDR2 is SVGAGI.

The genes are TRBV19 and TRBJ1-2; D is unresolved. Between the trimmed V and J ends, which lost 7 bases and 4 bases, there was a span of 16 bases. The V gene's germline CDR1 is LNHDA and CDR2 SQIVND (reference sequence). The CDR3 spans 14 residues. The CDR3: CASNSGWTIYGYTF. CDR3 bases: TGTGCCAGTAACTCCGGCTGGACCATCTATGGCTACACCTTC.

This chain links TRBV5-1 with TRBJ2-3; D not resolved. CDR3 size: 14 residues. Between the trimmed V and J ends, which lost 5 bases and 3 bases, there was a span of 13 bases. From germline, CDR1 is SGHRS and CDR2 YFSETQ. As DNA, the CDR3 is TGCGCCAGCAGTATTCGGGCAGAAACAGATACGCAGTATTTT. Amino acid sequence: CASSIRAETDTQYF.

This clone was seen more than once but under ten times. The DNA for the CDR3 is TGTGCCAGCAGCTTAGGACAGGGGGTCCCTGAAGCTTTCTTT. This encodes CASSLGQGVPEAFF. V gene TRBV7-9 combines with J gene TRBJ1-1, with 9 positions matching TRBD1. The CDR3 covers 14 residues. Germline trimming cut 1 base from V and 6 bases from J; bases unmatched to any gene: 3. The germline CDR1 and CDR2 sequences are SEHNR and FQNEAQ (reference sequence).

As to this clone: Other DNA sequences in this sample translate to the same CDR3. The chain uses TRBV18 and TRBJ1-2, with D possibly matching TRBD1 (6 bases). Per the germline V gene, CDR1 is KGHSH and CDR2 is LQKENI. The V and J ends lost 2 bases and 4 bases respectively, with 8 bases between them. The CDR3 has 13 residues. The CDR3 here is CASSPLDSYGYTF. The CDR3 DNA reads TGTGCCAGCTCACCATTGGACAGCTATGGCTACACCTTC. Looking up the rest from reference TRBV18 and TRBJ1-2 gives the full variable domain: NAGVMQNPRHLVRRRGQEARLRCSPMKGHSHVYWYRQLPEEGLKFMVYLQKENIIDESGMPKERFSAEFPKEGPSILRIQQVVRGDSAAYFCASSPLDSYGYTFGSGTRLTVV.